These 11 T cell receptor beta chains originate from one sample sequenced in a study of blood T cell repertoires in COVID-19. The table came from immunoSEQ multiplex PCR; TCRdb's copy has only in-frame clones and leaves some out. The data contain approximately 450,000 clones, 80% to 90% of them singletons. The sequenced sample consisted of PBMCs or T cells enriched from blood (not recorded which). The receptors here all came from a man aged 25 to 45 who had recovered from COVID-19.

V usage is TRBV20-1 and J usage is TRBJ1-1, with D unresolved. Trimming stripped 3 bases from V and 9 bases from J, with 11 bases between. The CDR3 spans 11 residues. Looked up from germline, CDR1 is DFQATT and CDR2 is SNEGSKA (reference sequence). CDR3 DNA: TGCAGTGCTAGGGGCAGCGGGAAAGCTTTCTTT. As protein: CSARGSGKAFF.

This clone came up once. The chain is built from TRBV2 and TRBJ2-2; D possibly corresponds to TRBD1 (5 bases). This CDR3 contains 13 residues. Trimming pared 7 bases from V and 2 bases from J, leaving 8 bases between. Looked up from germline, CDR1 is SNHLY and CDR2 is FYNNEI. The CDR3 is CASNGHNTGELFF. The CDR3 nucleotides are TGTGCCAGCAACGGACATAACACCGGGGAGCTGTTTTTT. Using reference TRBV2 and TRBJ2-2 for the parts outside the CDR3, the full variable domain is EPEVTQTPSHQVTQMGQEVILRCVPISNHLYFYWYRQILGQKVEFLVSFYNNEISEKSEIFDDQFSVERPDGSNFTLKIRSTKLEDSAMYFCASNGHNTGELFFGEGSRLTVL.

V and J are TRBV9 and TRBJ2-7; 12 bases match TRBD2. This CDR3 is 15 amino acids long. V shed 3 bases and J 5 bases; nucleotides not matched to a gene: 6. The germline V gene encodes CDR1 SGDLS and CDR2 YYNGEE. The DNA for the CDR3 is TGTGCCAGCAGCGCCCTAGCGGGAGGGGCCCACGAGCAGTACTTC. Translation gives CASSALAGGAHEQYF.

The J gene is TRBJ2-7, the V gene TRBV19, with TRBD2 identical over 8 bases. V lost 5 bases, J lost 3 bases, and 3 bases stayed unmatched. The CDR3 is made up of 13 amino acids. The germline CDR1 and CDR2 sequences are LNHDA and SQIVND (reference sequence). In DNA form, the CDR3 reads TGTGCCAGTAGTTGGAGCGGGAGCTACGAGCAGTACTTC. This codes for CASSWSGSYEQYF.

This chain links TRBV20-1 with TRBJ1-2; 7 nucleotides align to TRBD1. The CDR3 spans 11 residues. After removal of 6 bases from V and 4 bases from J, the junction contained 2 bases not matched to a gene. Germline CDR1 reads DFQATT; CDR2 reads SNEGSKA (reference sequence). The CDR3 protein is CSAEGAYGYTF. DNA for the CDR3: TGCAGTGCCGAGGGGGCCTATGGCTACACCTTC.

A remark on this clone: The germline gene is not matched at one end of the junction; a read error may be the cause. The chain links TRBV5-6 to TRBJ1-2; D is undetermined. The CDR3 extends over 12 amino acids. Germline CDR1 and CDR2: SGHDT and YYEEEE. CDR3 sequence reads: CASSLEIGRVDF. CDR3 in DNA: TGTGCCAGCAGCTTGGAAATAGGGCGGGTCGACTTC.

The V call is TRBV19, the J call TRBJ2-6, with D uncertain. The CDR3 spans 14 residues. V lost 4 bases, J lost 0 bases, and 4 bases lay in between. Germline V gives CDR1 LNHDA, CDR2 SQIVND (reference sequence). The CDR3 DNA reads as TGTGCCAGTAGTACGAGCTCTGGGGCCAACGTCCTGACTTTC. Encoded protein: CASSTSSGANVLTF.

J is TRBJ2-5 and V is TRBV28; 7 positions match TRBD1. Looked up from germline, CDR1 is MDHEN and CDR2 is SYDVKM. The V and J ends lost 6 bases and 6 bases, in that order; junction bases with no gene match: 7. This CDR3 is 13 amino acids long. The CDR3 nucleotides read TGTGCCAGCAGCTCGCAGGGGGTAAAGACCCAGTACTTC. This sequence encodes CASSSQGVKTQYF. The variable domain in full, completed from reference TRBV28 and TRBJ2-5, reads DVKVTQSSRYLVKRTGEKVFLECVQDMDHENMFWYRQDPGLGLRLIYFSYDVKMKEKGDIPEGYSVSREKKERFSLILESASTNQTSMYLCASSSQGVKTQYFGPGTRLLVL.

This sequence joins TRBV27 and TRBJ1-5; the D is unclear. The V end was cut by 6 bases, the J end by 0 bases, with 15 bases between. This CDR3 spans 16 amino acids. Germline values: CDR1 MNHEY, CDR2 SMNVEV (reference sequence). DNA for the CDR3: TGTGCCAGCAGCCCCGGTTTTGCCCTTAGCAATCAGCCCCAGCATTTT. It yields the protein CASSPGFALSNQPQHF.

The chain uses TRBV12-3 or TRBV12-4 and TRBJ1-1; 7 positions match TRBD1. V dropped 7 bases and J dropped 5; count of bases not matched to a gene: 7. There are 13 residues in the CDR3. CDR3 coding DNA: TGTGCCAGCACCCCGGACAGGCCTACTGAAGCTTTCTTT. Translated, it gives CASTPDRPTEAFF.

As to this clone: This sample includes further DNA sequences coding for the same CDR3. J is TRBJ2-5 and V is TRBV5-1, with no clear D. V was shortened by 2 bases and J by 4 bases, with 3 bases between the two germline ends. Germline V gives CDR1 SGHRS, CDR2 YFSETQ. The CDR3 contains 11 residues. Here the CDR3 reads CASSLAETQYF. DNA for the CDR3: TGCGCCAGCAGCTTAGCAGAGACCCAGTACTTC.